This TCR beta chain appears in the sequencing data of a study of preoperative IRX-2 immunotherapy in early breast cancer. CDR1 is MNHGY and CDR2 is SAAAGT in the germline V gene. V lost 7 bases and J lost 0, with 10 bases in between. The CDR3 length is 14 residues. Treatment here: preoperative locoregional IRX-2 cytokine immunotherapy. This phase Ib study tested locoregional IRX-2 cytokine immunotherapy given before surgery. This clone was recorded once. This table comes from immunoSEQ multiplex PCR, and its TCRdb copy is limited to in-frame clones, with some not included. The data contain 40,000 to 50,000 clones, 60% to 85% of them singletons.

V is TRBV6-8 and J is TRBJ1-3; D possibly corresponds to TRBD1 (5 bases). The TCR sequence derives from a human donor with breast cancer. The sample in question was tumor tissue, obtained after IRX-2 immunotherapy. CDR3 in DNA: TGTGCCAGCAAGACAGCTAACTCTGGAAACACCATATATTTT. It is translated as CASKTANSGNTIYF.